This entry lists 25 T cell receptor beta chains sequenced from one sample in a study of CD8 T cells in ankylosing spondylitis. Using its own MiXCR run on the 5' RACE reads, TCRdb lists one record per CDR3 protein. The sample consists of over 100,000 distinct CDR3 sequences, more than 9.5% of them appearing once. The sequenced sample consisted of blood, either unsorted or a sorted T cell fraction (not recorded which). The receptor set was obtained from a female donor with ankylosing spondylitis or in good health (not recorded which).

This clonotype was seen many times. CDR3 amino acids: CAIGSTGGRTDTQYF. For the CDR3, the DNA is TGTGCCATCGGATCGACAGGGGGCCGGACAGATACGCAGTATTTT. V is TRBV10-3 and J is TRBJ2-3; TRBD1 matches at 10 bases. The germline CDR1 and CDR2 sequences are ENHRY and SYGVKD. J was trimmed by 3 bases and V by 8 bases; bases with no gene match: 8. The CDR3 consists of 15 residues.

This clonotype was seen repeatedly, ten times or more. The CDR3 loop is CASSPGLAGALTDTQYF. The CDR3 region has the DNA TGTGCCAGCAGCCCTGGACTAGCGGGGGCCCTCACAGATACGCAGTATTTT. The V gene is TRBV6-1, the J gene TRBJ2-3; TRBD2 agrees at 13 bases. CDR3 length: 17 residues. Germline trimming cut 6 bases from V and 2 bases from J; bases unmatched to any gene: 8. Germline V gene sequence: CDR1 MNHNS, CDR2 SASEGT.

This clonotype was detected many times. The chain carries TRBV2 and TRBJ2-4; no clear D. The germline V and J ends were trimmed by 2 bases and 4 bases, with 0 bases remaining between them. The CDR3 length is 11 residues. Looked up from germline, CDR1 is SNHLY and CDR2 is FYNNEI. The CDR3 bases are TGTGCCAGCAGTGAAAAAAACATTCAGTACTTC. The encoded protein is CASSEKNIQYF.

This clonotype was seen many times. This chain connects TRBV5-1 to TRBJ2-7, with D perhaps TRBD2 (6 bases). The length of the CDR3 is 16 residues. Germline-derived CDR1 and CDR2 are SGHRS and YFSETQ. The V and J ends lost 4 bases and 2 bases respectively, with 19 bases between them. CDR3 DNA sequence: TGCGCCAGCAGCCTAAGCCGGGACTTACCGACCTACGAGCAGTACTTC. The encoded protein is CASSLSRDLPTYEQYF.

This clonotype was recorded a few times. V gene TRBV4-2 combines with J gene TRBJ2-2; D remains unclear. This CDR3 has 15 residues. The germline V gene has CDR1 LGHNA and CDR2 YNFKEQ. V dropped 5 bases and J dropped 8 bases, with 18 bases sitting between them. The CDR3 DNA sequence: TGTGCCAGCAGCTCGACATCTTGGTCAGCTGGGGAGCTGTTTTTT. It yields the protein CASSSTSWSAGELFF.

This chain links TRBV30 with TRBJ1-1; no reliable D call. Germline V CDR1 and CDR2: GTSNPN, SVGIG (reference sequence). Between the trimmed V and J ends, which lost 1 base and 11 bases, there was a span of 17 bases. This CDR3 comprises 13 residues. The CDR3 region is CAWSAGPPEGAFF. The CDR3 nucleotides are TGTGCCTGGAGTGCCGGCCCTCCGGAAGGCGCTTTCTTT.

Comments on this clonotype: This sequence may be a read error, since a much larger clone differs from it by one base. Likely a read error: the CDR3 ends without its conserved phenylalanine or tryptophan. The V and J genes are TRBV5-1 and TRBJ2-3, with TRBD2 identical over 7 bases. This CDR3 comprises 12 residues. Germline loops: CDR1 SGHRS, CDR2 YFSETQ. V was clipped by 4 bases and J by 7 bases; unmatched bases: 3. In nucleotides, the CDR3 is TGCGCCAGCAGCGGGGGACTATATACGCAGTATTAT. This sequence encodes CASSGGLYTQYY.

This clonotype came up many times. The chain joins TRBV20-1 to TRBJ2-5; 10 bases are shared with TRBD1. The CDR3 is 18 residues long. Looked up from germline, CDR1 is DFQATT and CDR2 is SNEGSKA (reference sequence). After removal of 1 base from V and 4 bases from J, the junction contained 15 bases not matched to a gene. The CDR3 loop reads CSARAAGGDRGLLETQYF. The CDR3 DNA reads TGCAGTGCTAGAGCGGCGGGAGGAGACAGGGGGCTTTTAGAGACCCAGTACTTC.

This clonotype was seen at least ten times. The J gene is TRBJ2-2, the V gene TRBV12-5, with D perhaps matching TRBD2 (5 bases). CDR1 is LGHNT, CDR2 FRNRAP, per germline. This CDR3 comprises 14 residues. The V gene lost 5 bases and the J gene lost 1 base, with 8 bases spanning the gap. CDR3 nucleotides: TGTGCTAGTGGTCGTGAGGGGAACACCGGGGAGCTGTTTTTT. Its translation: CASGREGNTGELFF. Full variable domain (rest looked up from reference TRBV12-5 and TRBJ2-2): DARVTQTPRHKVTEMGQEVTMRCQPILGHNTVFWYRQTMMQGLELLAYFRNRAPLDDSGMPKDRFSAEMPDATLATLKIQPSEPRDSAVYFCASGREGNTGELFFGEGSRLTVL.

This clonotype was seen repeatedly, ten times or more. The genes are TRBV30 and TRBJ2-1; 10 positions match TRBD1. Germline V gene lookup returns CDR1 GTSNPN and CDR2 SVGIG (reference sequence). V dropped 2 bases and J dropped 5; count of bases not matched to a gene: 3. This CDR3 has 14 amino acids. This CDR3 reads CAWSLDRGHNEQFF. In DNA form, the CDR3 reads TGTGCCTGGAGTCTCGACAGGGGGCACAATGAGCAGTTCTTC. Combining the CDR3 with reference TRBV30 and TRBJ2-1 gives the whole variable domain SQTIHQWPATLVQPVGSPLSLECTVEGTSNPNLYWYRQAAGRGLQLLFYSVGIGQISSEVPQNLSASRPQDRQFILSSKKLLLSDSGFYLCAWSLDRGHNEQFFGPGTRLTVL.

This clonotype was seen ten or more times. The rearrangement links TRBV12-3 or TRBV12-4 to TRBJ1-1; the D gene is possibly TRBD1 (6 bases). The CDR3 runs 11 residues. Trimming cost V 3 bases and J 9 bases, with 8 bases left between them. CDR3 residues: CASSLGAKAFF. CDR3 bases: TGTGCCAGCAGTTTGGGGGCGAAAGCTTTCTTT.

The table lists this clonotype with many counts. The chain's CDR3 is CASSPEDRVYGYTF. Here the CDR3 DNA reads TGCGCCAGCAGCCCTGAGGACAGGGTTTATGGCTACACCTTC. The chain carries TRBV5-1 and TRBJ1-2; TRBD1 matches 8 bases. CDR1 and CDR2 (germline): SGHRS, YFSETQ. The V segment lost 4 bases and the J segment 5 bases; nucleotides outside the gene matches: 7. The CDR3 totals 14 residues.

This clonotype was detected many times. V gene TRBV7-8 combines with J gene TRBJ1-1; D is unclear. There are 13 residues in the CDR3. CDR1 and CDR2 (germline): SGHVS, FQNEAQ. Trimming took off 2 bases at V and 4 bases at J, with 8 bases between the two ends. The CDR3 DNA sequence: TGTGCCAGCAGCTTAAGTGGCGGCACTGAAGCTTTCTTT. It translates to CASSLSGGTEAFF.

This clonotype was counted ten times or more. The CDR3 loop is CSVGYRDSPLHF. The CDR3 nucleotides read TGCAGCGTGGGCTACAGAGATTCACCCCTCCACTTT. The chain recombines TRBV29-1 with TRBJ1-6; D gene ambiguous. V was shortened by 6 bases and J by 8 bases, with 11 bases between the two germline ends. The germline gives CDR1 SQVTM, CDR2 ANQGSEA. The CDR3 length is 12 residues.

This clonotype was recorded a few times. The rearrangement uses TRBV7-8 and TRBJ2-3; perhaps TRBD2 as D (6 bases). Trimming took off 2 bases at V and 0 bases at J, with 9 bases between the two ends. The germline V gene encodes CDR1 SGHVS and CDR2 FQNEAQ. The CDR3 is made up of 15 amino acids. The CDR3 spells CASSLTLASTDTQYF. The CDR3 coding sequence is TGTGCCAGCAGCTTAACACTAGCTAGCACAGATACGCAGTATTTT.

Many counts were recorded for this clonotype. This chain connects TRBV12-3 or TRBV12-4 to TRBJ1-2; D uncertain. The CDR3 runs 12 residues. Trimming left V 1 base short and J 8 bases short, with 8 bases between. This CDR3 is CASSLEELGYTF. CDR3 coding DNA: TGTGCCAGCAGTTTAGAGGAGTTAGGCTACACCTTC.

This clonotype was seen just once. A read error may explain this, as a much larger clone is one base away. In DNA form, the CDR3 reads TGCAGTGCGGCAACTAGAGGACAGTCCTACGAGCAGTCCTTC. Residues: CSAATRGQSYEQSF. J is TRBJ2-7 and V is TRBV20-1; a weak D match, TRBD1 (6 bases). This CDR3 contains 14 residues. Per the germline V gene, CDR1 is DFQATT and CDR2 is SNEGSKA (reference sequence).

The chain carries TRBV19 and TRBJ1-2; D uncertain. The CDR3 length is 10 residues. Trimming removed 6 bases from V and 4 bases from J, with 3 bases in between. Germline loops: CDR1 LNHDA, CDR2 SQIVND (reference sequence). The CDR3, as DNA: TGTGCCAGTAGGAGCTATGGCTACACCTTC. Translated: CASRSYGYTF.

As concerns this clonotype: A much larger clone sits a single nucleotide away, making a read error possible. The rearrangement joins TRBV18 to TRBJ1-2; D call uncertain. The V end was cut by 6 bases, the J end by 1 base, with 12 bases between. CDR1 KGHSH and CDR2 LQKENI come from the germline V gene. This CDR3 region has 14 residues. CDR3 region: CASSTTRDNYGYTF. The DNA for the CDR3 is TGTGCCAGCTCCACAACAAGGGATAACTATGGCTACACCTTC.

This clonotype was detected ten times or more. DNA of the CDR3: TGCGCCAGCAGCTTTCTAGCGGGTGCTAACAATGAGCAGTTCTTC. This encodes CASSFLAGANNEQFF. This chain uses TRBV5-1 with TRBJ2-1, with TRBD2 matching 8 bases. CDR1 and CDR2 (germline): SGHRS, YFSETQ. V shed 2 bases, J shed 5 bases, and the junction held 6 bases outside the gene matches. The CDR3 sequence is 15 residues long.

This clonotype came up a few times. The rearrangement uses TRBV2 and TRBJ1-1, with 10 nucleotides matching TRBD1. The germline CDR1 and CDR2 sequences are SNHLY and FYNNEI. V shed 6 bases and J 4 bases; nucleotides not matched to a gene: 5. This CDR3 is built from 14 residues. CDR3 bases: TGTGCCAGCAGGGGACAGGGGAGGGGCACTGAAGCTTTCTTT. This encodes CASRGQGRGTEAFF. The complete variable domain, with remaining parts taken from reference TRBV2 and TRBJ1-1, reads EPEVTQTPSHQVTQMGQEVILRCVPISNHLYFYWYRQILGQKVEFLVSFYNNEISEKSEIFDDQFSVERPDGSNFTLKIRSTKLEDSAMYFCASRGQGRGTEAFFGQGTRLTVV.

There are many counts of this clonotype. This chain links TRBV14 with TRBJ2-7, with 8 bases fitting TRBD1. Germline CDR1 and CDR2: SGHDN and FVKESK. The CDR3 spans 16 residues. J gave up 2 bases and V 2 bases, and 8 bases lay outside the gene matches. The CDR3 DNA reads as TGTGCCAGCAGCCAACTCAGGACAGGGAGTCCCTACGAGCAGTACTTC. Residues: CASSQLRTGSPYEQYF.

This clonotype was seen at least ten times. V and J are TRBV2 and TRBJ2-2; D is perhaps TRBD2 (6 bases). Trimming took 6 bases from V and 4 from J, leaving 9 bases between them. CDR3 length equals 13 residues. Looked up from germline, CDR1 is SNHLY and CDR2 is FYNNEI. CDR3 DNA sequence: TGTGCCAGCAGACGGGACTTCACCGGGGAGCTGTTTTTT. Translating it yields CASRRDFTGELFF.

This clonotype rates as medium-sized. The chain's CDR3 is CASSLLSQEGGYTF. CDR3 bases: TGTGCCAGCAGTTTACTCTCCCAGGAAGGGGGCTACACCTTC. This rearrangement joins TRBV28 to TRBJ1-2; D remains unclear. Germline CDR1 and CDR2: MDHEN and SYDVKM. The V and J ends lost 2 bases and 8 bases respectively, with 15 bases between them. The length of the CDR3 is 14 residues.

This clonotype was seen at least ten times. The CDR3 DNA reads as TGTGCCAGCACCTTGGGGGTAGGGTTCTCCTACAATGAGCAGTTCTTC. Translated, it gives CASTLGVGFSYNEQFF. V gene TRBV12-3 or TRBV12-4 combines with J gene TRBJ2-1; tentatively, D is TRBD1 or TRBD2 (5 bases each). There are 16 residues in the CDR3. The V end was cut by 7 bases, the J end by 0 bases, with 16 bases between.